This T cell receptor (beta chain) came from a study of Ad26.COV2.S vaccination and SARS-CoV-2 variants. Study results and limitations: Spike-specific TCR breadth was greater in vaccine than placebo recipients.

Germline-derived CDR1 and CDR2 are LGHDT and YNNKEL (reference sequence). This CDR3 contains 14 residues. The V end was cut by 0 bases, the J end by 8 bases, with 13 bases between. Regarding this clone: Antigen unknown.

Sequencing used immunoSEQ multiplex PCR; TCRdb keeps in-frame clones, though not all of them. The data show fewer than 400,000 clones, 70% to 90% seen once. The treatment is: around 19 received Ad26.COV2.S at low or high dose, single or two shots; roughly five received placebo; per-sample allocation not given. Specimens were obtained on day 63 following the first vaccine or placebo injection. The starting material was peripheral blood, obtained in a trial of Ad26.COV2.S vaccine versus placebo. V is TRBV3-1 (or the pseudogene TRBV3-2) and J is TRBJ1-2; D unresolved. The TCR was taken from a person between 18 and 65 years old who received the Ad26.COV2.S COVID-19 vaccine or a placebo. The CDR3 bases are TGTGCCAGCAGCCAAGATCTAACCTCCGGAGGCTACACCTTC. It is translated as CASSQDLTSGGYTF.